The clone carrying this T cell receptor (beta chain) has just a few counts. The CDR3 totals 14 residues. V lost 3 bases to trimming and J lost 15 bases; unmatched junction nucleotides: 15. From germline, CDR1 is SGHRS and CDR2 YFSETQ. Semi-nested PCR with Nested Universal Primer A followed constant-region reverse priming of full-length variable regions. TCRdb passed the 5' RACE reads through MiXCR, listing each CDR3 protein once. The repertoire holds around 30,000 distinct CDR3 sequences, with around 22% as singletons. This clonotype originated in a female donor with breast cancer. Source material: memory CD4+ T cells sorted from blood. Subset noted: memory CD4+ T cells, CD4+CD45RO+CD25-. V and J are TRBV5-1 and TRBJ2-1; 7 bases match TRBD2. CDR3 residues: CASSWGGDPGIAFF. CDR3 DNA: TGCGCCAGCAGCTGGGGGGGAGATCCGGGCATTGCGTTCTTC.